This entry features one T cell receptor beta chain sequence. The CDR3 runs to 17 residues. The ends were cut back, 4 bases at V and 2 bases at J, with 17 bases in the middle. Germline lookup yields CDR1 LGHNA and CDR2 YSLEER. Grouping used clinical history reported by participants in a survey and questionnaire. Clones were read by immunoSEQ multiplex PCR, and TCRdb kept only the in-frame ones, dropping some. The sample includes 310,000 or so clones, about 91% of them seen just once. This record comes from a study of blood T cell repertoires in COVID-19. Whole-study context: Acute and convalescent COVID-19 specimens originated in the United States, Italy and Spain. In each case, the material was cDNA or gDNA derived from T cells, B-cell-depleted T cells, or PBMCs.

The chain is built from TRBV4-3 and TRBJ1-4; D uncertain. The origin of this receptor is a young woman who had recovered from COVID-19. Material: PBMCs or T cells enriched from blood (not recorded which). The CDR3 nucleotides read TGCGCCAGCAGCCTACTACCCCCCGGGGTTACTAATGAAAAACTGTTTTTT. Translated, it gives CASSLLPPGVTNEKLFF.